The sequence of this T cell receptor beta chain was determined in a study of STAT5B mutations in CD4+ large granular lymphocyte leukemia. Only in-frame clones appear in the TCRdb table, and some are missing; sequencing was by immunoSEQ multiplex PCR. The table lists under 35,000 clones, 74% of them singletons. The germline V gene has CDR1 MDHEN and CDR2 SYDVKM. The CDR3 is 15 amino acids. The ends were cut back, 6 bases at V and 4 bases at J, with 16 bases in the middle. The TCR sequence derives from a human donor in good health. Specimen: CD4+ T cells from blood buffy coats. The chain couples TRBV28 to TRBJ1-5; tentatively, D is TRBD1 (5 bases). DNA for the CDR3: TGTGCCAGCAGATCAGAAGGGGTTTGGAATCAGCCCCAGCATTTT. The encoded protein is CASRSEGVWNQPQHF.